This T cell receptor beta chain appears in the sequencing data of a study of cytomegalovirus exposure and HLA in healthy donors. The PCR contained 60 Vbeta and 13 Jbeta primers. Sequenced by immunoSEQ multiplex PCR; TCRdb stores in-frame clones only, minus some. The table includes 100,000 to 150,000 clones, 75% to 90% detected once. V was cut by 6 bases and J by 0 bases, with 11 bases left in between. The CDR3 has 14 residues. Germline V CDR1 and CDR2: SGHAT, FQNNGV. The V call is TRBV11-2, the J call TRBJ1-1; D might be TRBD1 (6 bases). The receptor was derived from a man between 45 and 60 years old in good health and CMV-seronegative. The sample was PBMCs. This CDR3 reads CASRTNRVNTEAFF. Here the CDR3 DNA reads TGTGCCAGCAGGACGAACAGGGTGAACACTGAAGCTTTCTTT.